This is a list of T cell receptor beta chains from one sample in a study of T cells expressing NK-cell markers. One entry per CDR3 protein, without DNA, is what TCRdb gives after re-calling the 5' RACE reads. The sample data list around 100,000 distinct CDR3 sequences. Sequencing used blood T cells: a sorted CD56 or NKG2C T cell subset, CD4+ or CD8+ T cells, or bulk PBMC T cells (not recorded which). The receptors were sampled from a woman between 18 and 75 years old in good health. CDR3s include the opening cysteine and the closing phenylalanine or tryptophan.

v_gene	j_gene	CDR3aa
TRBV5-1	TRBJ1-2	CASSLGNSRFYGYTF
TRBV20-1	TRBJ2-1	CSAVAGEFGEQFF
TRBV7-8	TRBJ1-4	CASSSEGQGRGKLFF
TRBV3-1	TRBJ2-3	CASSQDSYGTSDLWAQYF
TRBV19	TRBJ1-5	CASSQFGQGYFGSNQPQHF
TRBV6-5	TRBJ2-1	CASSYVGPYNEQFF
TRBV9	TRBJ2-1	CASTASTSGENEQFF
TRBV20-1	TRBJ2-2	CSAIRDRVTGELFF
TRBV24-1	TRBJ2-5	CATSDKLGTGLETQYF
TRBV4-2	TRBJ2-5	CASSQDSAKETQYF
TRBV20-1	TRBJ1-1	CSVRTGDTEAFF
TRBV30	TRBJ2-5	CAWSQVSETQYF
TRBV9	TRBJ2-7	CASSPYSLAGSEQYF
TRBV29-1	TRBJ2-2	CSVYRGTGELFF
TRBV27	TRBJ1-2	CASRQGGFGYTF
TRBV12-3/TRBV12-4	TRBJ2-1	CASTRWSPGGGPYNEQFF
TRBV29-1	TRBJ2-1	CSVERTSGRHEQFF
TRBV7-8	TRBJ2-7	CASSLDGTAYEQYF
TRBV12-3/TRBV12-4	TRBJ2-6	CASSLAGDRGVSGANVLTF
TRBV20-1	TRBJ2-7	CSATPEQGTTYEQYF
TRBV14	TRBJ1-1	CASSQDLLGGTEAFF
TRBV6-1	TRBJ2-1	CASSGGWGGNNEQFF
TRBV10-3	TRBJ1-3	CAMSFGNTIYF
TRBV6-2/TRBV6-3	TRBJ1-1	CASSYSFWTGYTEAFF
TRBV12-3/TRBV12-4	TRBJ1-1	CASSPRMSGTEAFF
TRBV21-1	TRBJ1-6	CASSKGWGDYNSPLHF
TRBV7-9	TRBJ2-1	CASSLQLTTQYNEQFF
TRBV20-1	TRBJ2-3	CSARQGRGTDTQYF
TRBV5-5	TRBJ2-7	CASSFPRGSGGYEQYF
TRBV29-1	TRBJ1-5	CSVGRSGERGNQPQHF
TRBV3-1	TRBJ2-2	CASSRGAAGELFF
TRBV7-9	TRBJ2-1	CASSPFGIEQFF
TRBV2	TRBJ2-1	CASSPDRVNEQFF